One sample yielded the 3 T cell receptor beta chains listed below, sequenced in a study of naive and memory T cell subsets. Points from the study as a whole: Naive repertoires, especially CD8, held a few larger clonotypes, possibly memory cells re-expressing CD45RA.

Their recognized antigens are unknown. The beta constant-region primer was an equimolar mix of two oligonucleotides covering TRBC1 and TRBC2. Ligated cDNA was amplified by four rounds of PCR with nested alpha and beta constant-region primers and SP2. TCRdb processed the UMI-ligation and nested PCR reads anew with MiXCR; each CDR3 protein has one entry. Here the sample spans 120,000 to 150,000 distinct CDR3 sequences, roughly 22% being singletons. The sample comprised naive CD4+ T cells from blood. These TCRs come from a human donor in good health.

This clonotype was seen a few times. This chain joins TRBV24-1 and TRBJ2-1, with TRBD2 matching over 7 bases. The germline gives CDR1 KGHDR, CDR2 SFDVKD. The CDR3 has 14 residues. The J segment lost 8 bases and the V segment lost 6 bases, leaving 9 bases of the junction unmatched. CDR3 bases: TGTGCCACCAGTTCACCGGGACTATTGGATGAGCAGTTCTTC. It yields the protein CATSSPGLLDEQFF.

At least ten counts were recorded for this clonotype. V usage is TRBV10-3 and J usage is TRBJ2-1; the match to TRBD1 covers 8 bases. Germline CDR1 reads ENHRY; CDR2 reads SYGVKD. The V gene end was trimmed by 1 base and the J gene end by 3 bases; junction bases not matched to a gene: 2. This CDR3 is built from 15 residues. CDR3 sequence: CAISELQGGYNEQFF. Here the CDR3 DNA reads TGTGCCATCAGTGAGTTACAGGGGGGCTACAATGAGCAGTTCTTC.

This clonotype appeared a few times. The chain joins TRBV28 to TRBJ2-1, with 10 bases identical to TRBD2. The junction had 1 base not matched to a gene; V was cut back by 2 bases and J by 6 bases. The CDR3 runs to 14 residues. Germline V gene lookup returns CDR1 MDHEN and CDR2 SYDVKM. CDR3 coding DNA: TGTGCCAGCAGTTTACTAGCGGGAGCCAATGAGCAGTTCTTC. Protein: CASSLLAGANEQFF.